These 15 T cell receptor beta chains share one sample of origin, sequenced in a study of T cell responses to AZD1222 COVID-19 vaccine. The table came from immunoSEQ multiplex PCR; TCRdb's copy has only in-frame clones and leaves some out. This table holds about 180,000 clones, 85% to 95% found once. The input for sequencing was peripheral blood, taken 28 days after the second AZD1222 dose. The receptors were sampled from an adult who received the AZD1222 COVID-19 vaccine.

This chain connects TRBV9 to TRBJ2-7; a weak D match, TRBD2 (5 bases). The CDR3 length is 14 residues. The germline CDR1 and CDR2 sequences are SGDLS and YYNGEE. The V gene lost 4 bases and the J gene lost 0 bases, with 11 bases spanning the gap. The CDR3 here is CASSSTGDSYEQYF. The CDR3 DNA is TGTGCCAGCAGCTCCACCGGGGACTCCTACGAGCAGTACTTC.

The chain links TRBV6-6 to TRBJ1-3; D is unresolved. The CDR3 covers 16 residues. From germline, CDR1 is MNHNY and CDR2 SVGAGI (reference sequence). The germline V and J ends were trimmed by 2 bases and 0 bases, with 11 bases remaining between them. CDR3 in DNA: TGTGCCAGCAGTTACGGGCAAGCCGGCTCTGGAAACACCATATATTTT. Residues: CASSYGQAGSGNTIYF.

As regards this clone: One end of the junction does not line up with germline, which may come from a read error. The chain recombines TRBV7-2 with TRBJ2-7, with 7 bases aligning to TRBD1. Germline values: CDR1 SGHTA, CDR2 FQGNSA. This CDR3 has 15 residues. This chain's CDR3 is CASSLAGTVSNEQYF. CDR3 coding DNA: TGTGCCAGCAGCTTAGCTGGGACAGTCTCCAACGAGCAGTACTTC.

The rearrangement links TRBV6-4 to TRBJ2-1, with TRBD1 matching 7 bases. Germline loops: CDR1 MRHNA, CDR2 SNTAGT. The ends lost 4 bases at V and 2 bases at J; junction bases unmatched: 5. The CDR3 consists of 15 residues. The CDR3 nucleotides are TGTGCCAGCAGTGCGGGGACAGTCCCCTACAATGAGCAGTTCTTC. This sequence encodes CASSAGTVPYNEQFF.

The chain employs TRBV5-4 and TRBJ2-3; D remains ambiguous. This CDR3 comprises 15 residues. V was pared by 0 bases and J by 1 base, with 9 bases between. From germline, CDR1 is SGHNT and CDR2 YYREEE (reference sequence). Here the CDR3 DNA reads TGTGCCAGCAGCTTGGACTCCGGGCGCACAGATACGCAGTATTTT. It codes for CASSLDSGRTDTQYF. Complete variable domain (other parts from reference TRBV5-4 and TRBJ2-3): ETGVTQSPTHLIKTRGQQVTLRCSSQSGHNTVSWYQQALGQGPQFIFQYYREEENGRGNFPPRFSGLQFPNYSSELNVNALELDDSALYLCASSLDSGRTDTQYFGPGTRLTVL.

The chain is built from TRBV10-3 and TRBJ1-1; tentatively, D is TRBD1 (5 bases). CDR3 length: 15 amino acids. Trimming left V 1 base short and J 2 bases short, with 11 bases between. CDR1 and CDR2 (germline): ENHRY, SYGVKD. CDR3 sequence: CAISEFSGGNTEAFF. The DNA of the CDR3 is TGTGCCATCAGTGAGTTTTCGGGGGGAAACACTGAAGCTTTCTTT.

A single count supports this clone. The CDR3 DNA reads TGTGCCAGCAGTTCTCCATCGAGGGGGGTCGGGGAGCTGTTTTTT. Translation gives CASSSPSRGVGELFF. The chain has TRBV27 and TRBJ2-2; D tentatively fits TRBD1 or TRBD2 (6 bases each). The CDR3 runs to 15 residues. The ends were cut back, 4 bases at V and 7 bases at J, with 16 bases in the middle. Germline-derived CDR1 and CDR2 are MNHEY and SMNVEV (reference sequence).

The chain couples TRBV25-1 to TRBJ2-7; D may be TRBD1 (5 bases). In germline, CDR1 is MGHDK, CDR2 SYGVNS. The CDR3 is 15 amino acids. V lost 1 base, J lost 5 bases, and 15 bases lay in between. The CDR3 region has the DNA TGTGCCAGCAGTGAATGGTCAGGGCAGGGCCACGAGCAGTACTTC. Protein sequence: CASSEWSGQGHEQYF.

The rearrangement joins TRBV3-1 (or the pseudogene TRBV3-2) to TRBJ2-7, with 9 bases fitting TRBD2. The CDR3 length is 14 residues. V dropped 4 bases and J dropped 5; count of bases not matched to a gene: 6. Germline lookup yields CDR1 LGHDT and CDR2 YNNKEL (reference sequence). The DNA for the CDR3 is TGTGCCAGCAGCCCAAATAGCGGGAGAAACGAGCAGTACTTC. It specifies CASSPNSGRNEQYF.

This chain uses TRBV6-5 with TRBJ1-3; possible D gene TRBD1, 5 bases. With 0 bases removed from V and 4 bases from J, the gap between germline ends came to 10 bases. Germline values: CDR1 MNHEY, CDR2 SVGAGI. This CDR3 region has 15 residues. The CDR3 loop reads CASSYSAGRGNTIYF. CDR3 DNA: TGTGCCAGCAGTTACTCAGCAGGGCGCGGAAACACCATATATTTT.

The chain has TRBV2 and TRBJ1-5; 8 bases map to TRBD1. V lost 2 bases to trimming and J lost 6 bases; unmatched junction nucleotides: 6. The CDR3 sequence is 15 residues long. Per the germline V gene, CDR1 is SNHLY and CDR2 is FYNNEI. Written as DNA, the CDR3 is TGTGCCAGCAGTGAACAGGCAGGGGGCCTTCAGCCCCAGCATTTT. Translating gives CASSEQAGGLQPQHF.

The J gene is TRBJ1-5, the V gene TRBV6-5; no clear D. CDR1 and CDR2 (germline): MNHEY, SVGAGI. V was shortened by 5 bases and J by 4 bases, with 12 bases between the two germline ends. The CDR3 runs to 14 residues. The CDR3 DNA sequence: TGTGCCAGCAGTCCCGACTTGCTAAATCAGCCCCAGCATTTT. The encoded protein is CASSPDLLNQPQHF.

The chain is built from TRBV12-3 or TRBV12-4 and TRBJ1-1; TRBD1 is a possible D gene (5 bases). Trimming shortened V by 3 bases and J by 6 bases, and 11 bases separated the two germline ends. This CDR3 comprises 13 residues. Here the CDR3 reads CASSFRGGPEAFF. The CDR3 nucleotides are TGTGCCAGCAGTTTTAGGGGTGGGCCTGAAGCTTTCTTT.

The chain recombines TRBV19 with TRBJ2-7; D gene uncertain. The germline V and J ends were trimmed by 3 bases and 3 bases, with 9 bases remaining between them. Germline V CDR1 and CDR2: LNHDA, SQIVND (reference sequence). The length of the CDR3 is 13 residues. CDR3 sequence: CASSIIGNYEQYF. For the CDR3, the DNA is TGTGCCAGTAGTATTATAGGGAACTACGAGCAGTACTTC.

V usage is TRBV27 and J usage is TRBJ1-2; D may be TRBD1 (6 bases). Per the germline V gene, CDR1 is MNHEY and CDR2 is SMNVEV (reference sequence). V lost 6 bases, J lost 3 bases, and 17 bases lay in between. The CDR3 runs 15 residues. The DNA of the CDR3 is TGTGCCAGCAGATCCCCCGACAGGACCTACTATGGCTACACCTTC. It encodes CASRSPDRTYYGYTF.